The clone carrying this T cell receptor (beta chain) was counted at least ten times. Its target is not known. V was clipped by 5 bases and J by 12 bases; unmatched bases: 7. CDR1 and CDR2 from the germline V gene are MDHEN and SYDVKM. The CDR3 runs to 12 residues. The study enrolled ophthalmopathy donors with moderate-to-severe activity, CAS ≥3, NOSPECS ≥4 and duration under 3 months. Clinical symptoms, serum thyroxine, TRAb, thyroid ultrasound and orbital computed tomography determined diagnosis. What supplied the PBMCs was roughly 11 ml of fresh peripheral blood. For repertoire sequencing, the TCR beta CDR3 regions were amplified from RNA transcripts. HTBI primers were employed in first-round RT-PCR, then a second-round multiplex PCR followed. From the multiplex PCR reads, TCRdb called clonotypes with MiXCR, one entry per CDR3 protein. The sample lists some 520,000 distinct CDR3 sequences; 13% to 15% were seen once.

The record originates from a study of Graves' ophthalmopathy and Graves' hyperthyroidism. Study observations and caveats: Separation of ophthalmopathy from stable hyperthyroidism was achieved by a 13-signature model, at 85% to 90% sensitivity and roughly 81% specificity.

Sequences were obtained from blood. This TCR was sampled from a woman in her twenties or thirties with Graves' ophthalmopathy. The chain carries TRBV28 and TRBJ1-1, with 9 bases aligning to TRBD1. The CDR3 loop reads CASSLSTGGTFF. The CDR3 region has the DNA TGTGCCAGCAGTCTTTCGACAGGGGGAACTTTCTTT.